A selection of T cell receptor beta chains follows, all from one sample in a study of shared clonotypes between healthy human individuals. Method: immunoSEQ multiplex PCR; TCRdb's copy keeps in-frame clones and lacks some. Of some 1 million clones in the sample, about 76% were seen once. Sequenced material: memory CD4+ T cells sorted from blood. The source of these receptors is a man aged 18 to 30 in good health. The CDR3 runs from the conserved cysteine through the conserved F or W. D genes are given only for firm matches. Size tells how often a clone was seen (once, few, many) or the class of an expanded clone, and some rows leave it out.

>.|TRBV29-1|TRBD2|TRBJ2-5
CSVGGGKETQYF
TGCAGCGTCGGCGGGGGGAAAGAGACCCAGTACTTC
>.|TRBV4-1|.|TRBJ2-3
CASSQVMGLDTQYF
TGCGCCAGCAGCCAAGTTATGGGTCTTGATACGCAGTATTTT
>few|TRBV25-1|.|TRBJ1-1
CASSEFGVVNTEAFF
TGTGCCAGCAGTGAATTTGGAGTCGTGAACACTGAAGCTTTCTTT
>once|TRBV7-8|.|TRBJ1-4
CASSPRGSDEKLFF
TGTGCCAGCAGCCCCCGAGGGTCCGATGAAAAACTGTTTTTT
>.|TRBV25-1|.|TRBJ2-5
CASSEIGSGGRQETQYF
TGTGCCAGCAGTGAAATAGGGTCGGGGGGCCGGCAAGAGACCCAGTACTTC
>few|TRBV5-1|.|TRBJ1-5
CASSLEGNNQPQHF
TGCGCCAGCAGCTTGGAGGGGAACAATCAGCCCCAGCATTTT
>.|TRBV29-1|.|TRBJ2-3
CSVADGGGTDTQYF
TGCAGCGTTGCTGATGGGGGAGGCACAGATACGCAGTATTTT
>.|TRBV6-1|.|TRBJ1-2
CASSAPVQSYGYTF
TGTGCCAGCAGTGCCCCGGTCCAGAGCTATGGCTACACCTTC
>few|TRBV7-2|TRBD2|TRBJ2-7
CASSSDPTSVNSYEQYF
TGTGCCAGCAGCTCGGATCCGACTAGCGTCAACTCCTACGAGCAGTACTTC
>.|TRBV2|TRBD1|TRBJ1-5
CASSPGQGASRQPQHF
TGTGCCAGCAGCCCGGGACAGGGGGCAAGTCGTCAGCCCCAGCATTTT
>.|TRBV11-2|TRBD2|TRBJ2-2
CASSLVIAGGTGELFF
TGTGCCAGCAGCTTAGTGATAGCGGGAGGGACCGGGGAGCTGTTTTTT
>few|TRBV2|.|TRBJ1-5
CASGEQPQHF
TGTGCCAGCGGCGAGCAGCCCCAGCATTTT
>.|TRBV30|.|TRBJ2-3
CAWSLGAPDTQYF
TGTGCCTGGAGTCTAGGGGCGCCAGATACGCAGTATTTT
>.|TRBV5-6|TRBD1|TRBJ2-1
CASSSWDRDYNEQFF
TGTGCCAGCAGCTCATGGGACAGGGACTACAATGAGCAGTTCTTC
>.|TRBV11-2|.|TRBJ2-6
CASSFGQFSGANVLTF
TGTGCCAGCAGCTTCGGTCAGTTCTCTGGGGCCAACGTCCTGACTTTC
>.|TRBV5-1|TRBD1|TRBJ2-3
CASSLGQGLADTQYF
TGCGCCAGCAGCTTGGGACAGGGGCTCGCAGATACGCAGTATTTT
>.|TRBV14|TRBD1|TRBJ1-2
CASSPLGQLANYGYTF
TGTGCCAGCAGCCCCCTGGGACAGCTTGCTAACTATGGCTACACCTTC
>.|TRBV5-1|.|TRBJ2-2
CASSIRDRELFF
TGCGCCAGCAGCATAAGAGACCGGGAGCTGTTTTTT
>few|TRBV7-2|TRBD1|TRBJ1-1
CASSSTGGMMNTEAFF
TGTGCCAGCAGCTCGACAGGGGGTATGATGAACACTGAAGCTTTCTTT
>.|TRBV9|.|TRBJ2-2
CASSLEGLGTGELFF
TGTGCCAGCAGCTTGGAGGGATTGGGCACCGGGGAGCTGTTTTTT
>.|TRBV29-1|.|TRBJ2-5
CSVAASLETQYF
TGCAGCGTTGCAGCTAGCTTGGAGACCCAGTACTTC
>few|TRBV10-3|TRBD2|TRBJ2-7
CATLAGEVGYEQYF
TGTGCCACCCTAGCGGGAGAGGTGGGGTACGAGCAGTACTTC
>.|TRBV5-1|TRBD1|TRBJ1-4
CASSPPQGQGGEKLFF
TGCGCCAGCAGCCCCCCACAGGGGCAGGGAGGTGAAAAACTGTTTTTT
>.|TRBV5-4|.|TRBJ1-2
CASSQGTDGVYGYTF
TGTGCCAGCAGCCAAGGGACGGATGGCGTTTATGGCTACACCTTC
>.|TRBV28|.|TRBJ1-1
CASTSIMNTEAFF
TGTGCCAGCACCTCCATAATGAACACTGAAGCTTTCTTT
>.|TRBV2|.|TRBJ2-7
CASSVAGVRGEQYF
TGTGCCAGCAGTGTCGCAGGAGTCAGGGGCGAGCAGTACTTC
>.|TRBV10-3|TRBD1|TRBJ2-3
CAIRLTGGETDTQYF
TGTGCCATCAGACTCACAGGGGGTGAGACAGATACGCAGTATTTT
>.|TRBV30|.|TRBJ1-1
CVRISFKNTEAFF
TGTGTCAGAATATCCTTCAAGAACACTGAAGCTTTCTTT
>.|TRBV21-1|.|TRBJ2-6
CASSIQAGSSGANVLTF
TGTGCCAGCAGCATTCAAGCAGGGAGCTCTGGGGCCAACGTCCTGACTTTC
>.|TRBV19|.|TRBJ1-2
CASSSGYPNYGYTF
TGTGCCAGTAGTAGCGGGTATCCAAACTATGGCTACACCTTC
>.|TRBV7-2|.|TRBJ2-1
CASSLAGGTYNEQFF
TGTGCCAGCAGCTTAGCCGGAGGGACCTACAATGAGCAGTTCTTC
>.|TRBV7-2|TRBD2|TRBJ2-1
CASSQGLAGLGYNEQFF
TGTGCCAGCAGCCAGGGACTAGCGGGGCTAGGCTACAATGAGCAGTTCTTC
>.|TRBV11-1|TRBD1|TRBJ2-6
CASSLLTGGALSGANVLTF
TGTGCCAGCAGCCTTCTTACAGGGGGCGCGCTATCTGGGGCCAACGTCCTGACTTTC
>.|TRBV6-5|TRBD1|TRBJ2-4
CASRKGQGTKNIQYF
TGTGCCAGCAGAAAGGGACAGGGGACCAAAAACATTCAGTACTTC
>few|TRBV5-6|.|TRBJ1-3
CASSRGVHSGNTIYF
TGTGCCAGCAGCAGAGGGGTTCACTCTGGAAACACCATATATTTT
>.|TRBV6-5|.|TRBJ1-3
CASGARNGGNTIYF
TGTGCCAGCGGGGCCCGCAACGGTGGAAACACCATATATTTT
>.|TRBV7-9|.|TRBJ1-6
CASSLVEKSPLHF
TGTGCCAGCAGCCTCGTGGAGAAATCACCCCTCCACTTT
>.|TRBV14|.|TRBJ2-2
CASSIWGRGELFF
TGTGCCAGCAGCATCTGGGGGCGCGGGGAGCTGTTTTTT